The clone carrying this TCR beta chain was seen at least ten times. Its antigen is as yet unknown. Mismatch with germline at one junction end may stem from a read error. A TCRbeta library incorporating unique molecular identifiers was prepared. TCRdb recomputed calls from the PCR reads with MiXCR, one row per CDR3 protein. There are about 980,000 distinct CDR3 sequences in the sample; roughly 29% occur only once, and over 25% lies in the top ten. This entry belongs to a study of T-cell reconstitution after alpha-beta-depleted transplantation in children. The study's findings and limits: T-cell numbers and diversity one year post-transplant derived largely from freshly generated T cells.

Germline CDR1 SGHRS, CDR2 YFSETQ. The CDR3 covers 13 residues. This TCR was recovered from a boy younger than two who had a stem cell transplant for SCID, so the T cells may come from the graft donor. The chain is built from TRBV5-1 and TRBJ1-1, with D possibly being TRBD1 (6 bases). Specimen: PBMCs, mostly from graft donor cells, collected 360 days after TCRalphabeta/CD19-depleted stem cell transplant. In nucleotides, the CDR3 is TGTGCCAGCAGTCCGACAGGGAACACTGAAGCTTTCTTT. It specifies CASSPTGNTEAFF.